The 17 T cell receptor beta chains reported below all come from one sample, sequenced in a study of CD8 T cells in Susac syndrome. Random hexamers were used to reverse transcribe an amount of about 0.45 to 1 ug RNA. TCRdb reprocessed the immunoSEQ multiplex PCR reads via MiXCR and lists one record per CDR3 protein. This sample yields approximately 180,000 distinct CDR3 sequences, of which more than 85% are seen a single time; over 0.075% belongs to the top ten. Sequences were obtained from CD4+ T cells from PBMCs. These receptors were taken from a human donor with Susac syndrome.

This chain connects TRBV12-3 or TRBV12-4 to TRBJ2-3; D is unresolved. CDR3 length equals 15 residues. V shed 3 bases and J shed 1 base, with 11 bases lying between them. CDR3 protein: CASSFQLGGTDTQYF. CDR3 DNA sequence: TGTGCCAGCAGTTTCCAGCTTGGGGGCACAGATACGCAGTATTTT.

The rearrangement links TRBV12-3 or TRBV12-4 to TRBJ1-1, with D possibly TRBD1 on 6 matching bases. Between the trimmed V and J ends, which lost 1 base and 8 bases, there was a span of 11 bases. The CDR3 runs to 13 residues. CDR3 nucleotide sequence: TGTGCCAGCAGTTTAGGCCTGGGGGCGGAAGCTTTCTTT. Translated, it gives CASSLGLGAEAFF.

This clonotype has only one observation. The rearrangement uses TRBV10-3 and TRBJ2-1, with 9 bases identical to TRBD2. Germline CDR1 is ENHRY and CDR2 is SYGVKD. Trimming removed 3 bases from V and 7 bases from J; junction bases left unmatched: 4. CDR3 size: 14 residues. The CDR3 DNA follows: TGTGCCATCAGTGATCGTAGCGGGAGTAATGAGCAGTTCTTC. Amino acid sequence: CAISDRSGSNEQFF.

This chain joins TRBV9 and TRBJ2-5, with 7 bases identical to TRBD2. The ends lost 3 bases at V and 2 bases at J; junction bases unmatched: 10. Per germline, CDR1 SGDLS and CDR2 YYNGEE. This CDR3 has 16 residues. This CDR3 is CASSAIAGGGQETQYF. In DNA, the CDR3 is TGTGCCAGCAGCGCCATAGCGGGTGGGGGTCAAGAGACCCAGTACTTC.

The V gene is TRBV9, the J gene TRBJ2-5, with 9 bases fitting TRBD2. CDR1 is SGDLS and CDR2 is YYNGEE in the germline V gene. The V and J ends lost 0 bases and 1 base, in that order; junction bases with no gene match: 7. This CDR3 region has 17 residues. CDR3 sequence: CASSVGLTSGGQETQYF. CDR3 DNA: TGTGCCAGCAGCGTAGGACTGACTAGCGGTGGCCAAGAGACCCAGTACTTC.

The chain carries TRBV3-1 and TRBJ2-2; maybe TRBD2 (6 bases). CDR1 and CDR2 from the germline V gene are LGHDT and YNNKEL (reference sequence). The ends were cut back, 2 bases at V and 6 bases at J, with 10 bases in the middle. This CDR3 contains 14 residues. CDR3 loop: CASSQSDYPGELFF. Here the CDR3 DNA reads TGTGCCAGCAGCCAATCGGACTACCCCGGGGAGCTGTTTTTT. The full variable domain, with the rest looked up from reference TRBV3-1 and TRBJ2-2, is DTAVSQTPKYLVTQMGNDKSIKCEQNLGHDTMYWYKQDSKKFLKIMFSYNNKELIINETVPNRFSPKSPDKAHLNLHINSLELGDSAVYFCASSQSDYPGELFFGEGSRLTVL.

This clonotype was detected a few times. V is TRBV21-1 and J is TRBJ2-1. TRBV21-1 is a pseudogene. The CDR3 extends over 15 amino acids. CDR3 bases: TGTGCCAGCAGCAAAGATCGGGGCTCCTACAATGAGCAGTTCTTC. Its translation: CASSKDRGSYNEQFF.

V is TRBV19 and J is TRBJ1-6; the D gene is possibly TRBD1 (5 bases). The V gene's germline CDR1 is LNHDA and CDR2 SQIVND (reference sequence). CDR3 size: 15 residues. V was pared by 7 bases and J by 0 bases, with 10 bases between. Written as DNA, the CDR3 is TGTGCCAGTAAAGGGGAAGGCTCCTATAATTCACCCCTCCACTTT. Translation: CASKGEGSYNSPLHF.

V gene TRBV12-3 or TRBV12-4 combines with J gene TRBJ1-3; D gene ambiguous. CDR3 length: 15 residues. Trimming removed 5 bases from V and 0 bases from J, with 11 bases in between. The DNA for the CDR3 is TGTGCCAGCAGTGGAGGACCAAACTCTGGAAACACCATATATTTT. This sequence encodes CASSGGPNSGNTIYF.

CDR3 region: CASSSLGDGQNQPQHF. Here the CDR3 DNA reads TGTGCCAGCAGCTCCCTCGGGGACGGGCAAAATCAGCCCCAGCATTTT. The V gene is TRBV7-2, the J gene TRBJ1-5; the D gene is possibly TRBD1 (5 bases). The CDR3 is made up of 16 amino acids. Germline values: CDR1 SGHTA, CDR2 FQGNSA. V was trimmed by 4 bases and J by 4 bases, leaving 17 bases between them.

The chain couples TRBV5-1 to TRBJ1-5, with 8 bases matching TRBD1. The CDR3 length is 13 residues. Germline CDR1 is SGHRS and CDR2 is YFSETQ. After removal of 4 bases from V and 5 bases from J, the junction contained 2 bases not matched to a gene. The CDR3 nucleotides are TGCGCCAGCAGCCAACAGGGGGATCAGCCCCAGCATTTT. This codes for CASSQQGDQPQHF.

The sample holds one count of this clonotype. The rearrangement joins TRBV6-1 to TRBJ2-7; perhaps D is TRBD1 or TRBD2 (6 bases each). This CDR3 is 14 amino acids long. The V gene's germline CDR1 is MNHNS and CDR2 SASEGT. The germline V and J ends were trimmed by 8 bases and 2 bases, with 16 bases remaining between them. The CDR3 reads CASSRGGGAYEQYF. The CDR3 DNA reads TGTGCCAGCTCTCGAGGGGGAGGAGCCTACGAGCAGTACTTC.

This chain links TRBV21-1 with TRBJ1-2. TRBV21-1 is a pseudogene. The CDR3 is 16 residues long. CDR3 nucleotide sequence: TGTGCCAGCAGCCGAGGGGGAGGGGCGGGCAACTATGGCTACACCTTC. Its protein product is CASSRGGGAGNYGYTF.

The gene calls are TRBV19 and TRBJ1-5, with D uncertain. Germline values: CDR1 LNHDA, CDR2 SQIVND (reference sequence). Trimming stripped 5 bases from V and 3 bases from J, with 8 bases between. The CDR3 totals 13 residues. CDR3 DNA: TGTGCCAGTAGTGCCGGTTACAATCAGCCCCAGCATTTT. It specifies CASSAGYNQPQHF.

This rearrangement joins TRBV20-1 to TRBJ2-1, with D possibly matching TRBD1 (5 bases). Germline loops: CDR1 DFQATT, CDR2 SNEGSKA (reference sequence). The CDR3 is 14 amino acids. The V end was cut by 5 bases, the J end by 0 bases, with 11 bases between. Here the CDR3 reads CSAPDMSSYNEQFF. CDR3 DNA: TGCAGTGCTCCGGACATGAGCTCCTACAATGAGCAGTTCTTC.

This chain joins TRBV2 and TRBJ2-1, with 9 bases fitting TRBD2. CDR3 size: 14 residues. Germline loops: CDR1 SNHLY, CDR2 FYNNEI. V was clipped by 4 bases and J by 10 bases; unmatched bases: 8. The CDR3 region has the DNA TGTGCCAGCAGTGGGCTAGAGACTAGCGGCGAGCAGTTCTTC. It specifies CASSGLETSGEQFF.

DNA of the CDR3: TGTGCCAGCCGACCACTTAGCGGGGGGAACACCGGGGAGCTGTTTTTT. It codes for CASRPLSGGNTGELFF. V usage is TRBV19 and J usage is TRBJ2-2, with 9 bases that match TRBD2. This CDR3 is 16 amino acids long. V was clipped by 9 bases and J by 1 base; unmatched bases: 9. Germline values: CDR1 LNHDA, CDR2 SQIVND (reference sequence).